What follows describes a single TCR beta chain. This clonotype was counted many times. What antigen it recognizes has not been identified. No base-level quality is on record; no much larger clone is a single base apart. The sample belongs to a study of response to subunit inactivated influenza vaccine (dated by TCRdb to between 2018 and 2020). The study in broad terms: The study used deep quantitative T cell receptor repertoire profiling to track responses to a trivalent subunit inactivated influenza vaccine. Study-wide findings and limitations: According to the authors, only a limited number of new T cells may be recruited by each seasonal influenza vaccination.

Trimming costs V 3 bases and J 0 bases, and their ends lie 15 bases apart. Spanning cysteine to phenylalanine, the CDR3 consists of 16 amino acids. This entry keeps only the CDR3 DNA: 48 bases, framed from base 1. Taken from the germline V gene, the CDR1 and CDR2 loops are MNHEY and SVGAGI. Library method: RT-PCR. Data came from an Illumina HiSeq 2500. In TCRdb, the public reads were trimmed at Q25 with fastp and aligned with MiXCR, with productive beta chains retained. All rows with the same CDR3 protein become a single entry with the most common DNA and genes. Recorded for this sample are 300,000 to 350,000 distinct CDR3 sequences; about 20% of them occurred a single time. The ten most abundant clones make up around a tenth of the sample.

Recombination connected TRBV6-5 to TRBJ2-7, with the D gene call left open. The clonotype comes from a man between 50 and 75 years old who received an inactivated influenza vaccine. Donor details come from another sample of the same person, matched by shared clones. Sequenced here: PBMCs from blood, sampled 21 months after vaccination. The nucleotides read TGTGCCAGCAGTTATGGCGTAGGAGTCAGCTCCTACGAGCAGTACTTC. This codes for CASSYGVGVSSYEQYF.